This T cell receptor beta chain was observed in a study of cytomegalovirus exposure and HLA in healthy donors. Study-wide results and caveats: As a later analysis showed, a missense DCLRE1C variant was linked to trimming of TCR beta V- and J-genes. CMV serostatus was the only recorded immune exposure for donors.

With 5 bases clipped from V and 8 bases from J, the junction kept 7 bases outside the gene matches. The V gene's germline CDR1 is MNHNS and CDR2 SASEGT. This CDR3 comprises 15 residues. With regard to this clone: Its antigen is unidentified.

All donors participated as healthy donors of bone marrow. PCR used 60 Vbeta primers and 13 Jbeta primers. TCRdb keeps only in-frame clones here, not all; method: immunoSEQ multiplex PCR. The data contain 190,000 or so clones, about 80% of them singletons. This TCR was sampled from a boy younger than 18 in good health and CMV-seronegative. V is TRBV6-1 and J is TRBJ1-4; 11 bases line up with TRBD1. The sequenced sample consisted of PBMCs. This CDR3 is CASSLRDRGGEKLFF. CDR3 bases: TGTGCCAGCAGTCTACGGGACAGGGGGGGGGAAAAACTGTTTTTT.